A selection of T cell receptor beta chains follows, all from one sample in a study of blood T cell repertoires in COVID-19. Sequencing used immunoSEQ multiplex PCR; TCRdb keeps in-frame clones, though not all of them. The sample has around 260,000 clones; 80% to 95% are singletons. Sequencing was performed on PBMCs or T cells enriched from blood (not recorded which). Receptors originate from a woman aged 25 to 45 who had recovered from COVID-19. Both conserved end residues are trimmed from each CDR3.

j_gene	v_gene	CDR3aa
TRBJ2-5	TRBV5-1	ASSLAGIQETQY
TRBJ2-3	TRBV27	ASSLNVQTDTQY
TRBJ1-6	TRBV4-3	ASSQQRGSPLH
TRBJ2-7	TRBV6-1	ASSEGTSFDEQY
TRBJ2-7	TRBV7-9	ASSRDTYEQY
TRBJ2-2	TRBV7-2	ASSSPPGRGYTGELF
TRBJ1-5	TRBV24-1	ATSDYRSNQPQH
TRBJ2-3	TRBV7-6	ASSLNPVTDTQY
TRBJ2-7	TRBV6-4	ASSVEGAGEQY
TRBJ2-7	TRBV6-5	ASSPHRQSEQY
TRBJ2-7	TRBV28	ASRSGQAYEQY
TRBJ2-5	TRBV5-4	ASSQGTVQETQY
TRBJ2-7	TRBV9	ASSVGPGGIYEQY
TRBJ2-3	TRBV11-3	ASSLTSATDTQY
TRBJ2-7	TRBV7-9	ASSAELAGSFYEQY
TRBJ2-5	TRBV9	ASSVPGEETQY
TRBJ1-2	TRBV4-1	ASSQGTRLSGQGYGYT
TRBJ2-7	TRBV27	ASSSPPTGGLAGSYEQY
TRBJ2-7	TRBV4-3	ASSPASSYEQY
TRBJ1-5	TRBV7-2	ASSLVHYQPQH
TRBJ1-1	TRBV4-1	ASSQGGGMNTEAF
TRBJ2-5	TRBV10-3	AITAGGNQETQY
TRBJ1-2	TRBV28	ASSSLQNYGYT
TRBJ2-7	TRBV6-1	ASSEAPVSGYEQY
TRBJ1-3	TRBV27	ASSLGGGGNTIY
TRBJ2-7	TRBV9	ASSVGPAEIYEQY
TRBJ2-1	TRBV27	ASSPRLAGGYNEQF
TRBJ2-3	TRBV11-3	ASSLAIGAGETDTQY
TRBJ2-1	TRBV6-6	ASGLHNEQF
TRBJ1-5	TRBV29-1	SVGRDSNQPQH
TRBJ1-1	TRBV9	ASSVTQLNTEAF
TRBJ2-7	TRBV3-1/TRBV3-2	ASSSFRGEQY
TRBJ2-1	TRBV4-3	ASSQESGTSYNEQF
TRBJ2-1	TRBV24-1	ATSVGSYNEQF
TRBJ2-2	TRBV21-1	ASSKRSTSGTTGELF
TRBJ2-7	TRBV10-1	ASSVGDSTYEQY
TRBJ1-4	TRBV15	ATSTPTGLATNEKLF
TRBJ1-3	TRBV9	ASSSRQGGSGNTIY